This passage covers 3 T cell receptor beta chains from one sample sequenced in a study of blood T cell repertoires in COVID-19 (dated by TCRdb to 2018 to 2020). Library method: the immunoSEQ multiplex PCR assay. TCRdb's version of the immuneACCESS table is confined to in-frame rearrangements and falls short of the full clone set. An unresolved V gene accounts for under half of the shortfall where checked; the remainder is of unknown origin. The table for this sample lists fewer than 200,000 clones; less than 90% of them were counted only once. The top ten hold 4.4% of the sample. Sequencing was carried out using PBMCs or T cells enriched from blood (not recorded which). The receptors come from a woman aged 45-65 years who had recovered from COVID-19.

The chain employs TRBV27 and TRBJ2-1, with 8 bases that match TRBD1. This CDR3 is built from 14 residues. The germline gives CDR1 MNHEY, CDR2 SMNVEV (reference sequence). V was pared by 4 bases and J by 6 bases, with 5 bases of the junction left unmatched. Here the CDR3 reads CASSYGQGANEQFF. For the CDR3, the DNA is TGTGCCAGCAGTTATGGGCAGGGGGCCAATGAGCAGTTCTTC.

The rearrangement joins TRBV30 to TRBJ1-3; D gene ambiguous. Looked up from germline, CDR1 is GTSNPN and CDR2 is SVGIG (reference sequence). This CDR3 has 12 amino acids. The chain's CDR3 is CATLRFRNTIYF. As DNA, the CDR3 is TGTGCGACACTGCGTTTTCGAAACACCATATATTTT.

The chain couples TRBV10-3 to TRBJ1-2; TRBD1 aligns across 7 bases. V lost 3 bases to trimming and J lost 4 bases; unmatched junction nucleotides: 5. The length of the CDR3 is 14 residues. The germline V gene encodes CDR1 ENHRY and CDR2 SYGVKD. This chain's CDR3 is CAISEVQGTYGYTF. Written as DNA, the CDR3 is TGTGCCATCAGTGAAGTACAGGGGACCTATGGCTACACCTTC.